The entry below gives a single T cell receptor beta chain sequence along with its context. The V and J ends lost 5 bases and 4 bases respectively, with 6 bases between them. In germline, CDR1 is PRHDT, CDR2 FYEKMQ (reference sequence). This CDR3 has 12 amino acids. The data are from a study of blood T cell repertoires in COVID-19. The assay was immunoSEQ multiplex PCR, and TCRdb's table has in-frame clones only and misses some. Of around 140,000 clones in the sample, 60% to 80% were seen once. The study recruited people aged 18 to 89 years across approximately 23 US areas. Participant-given clinical history determined each cohort assignment. Two negative PCRs, clearance, or symptom resolution characterized the recovered Cohort 3 donors.

This chain connects TRBV13 to TRBJ2-1; D ambiguous. What was sequenced was PBMCs or T cells enriched from blood (not recorded which). This TCR derives from a woman between 45 and 60 years old who had recovered from COVID-19. DNA for the CDR3: TGTGCCAGCAGCACTGCTTACAATGAGCAGTTCTTC. Amino acids: CASSTAYNEQFF.